The 5 T cell receptor beta chains in this list originate from one sample, sequenced in a study of PD-L1 blockade in urothelial cancer. Data came from immunoSEQ multiplex PCR; TCRdb stores just in-frame clones and leaves some out. The sample lists 13,000 to 15,000 clones, around 89% occurring once. Sequencing was performed on PBMCs, taken around atezolizumab (anti-PD-L1) treatment. The receptors were sampled from a man between 65 and 79 years old with urothelial cancer.

V usage is TRBV10-3 and J usage is TRBJ2-1, with TRBD2 identical over 7 bases. Germline assignment: CDR1 ENHRY and CDR2 SYGVKD. The CDR3 runs 12 residues. The ends lost 4 bases at V and 6 bases at J; junction bases unmatched: 0. The CDR3 sequence is CAISGGGNEQFF. The CDR3 region has the DNA TGTGCCATCAGTGGGGGGGGCAATGAGCAGTTCTTC.

This clone was counted once. This chain joins TRBV6-1 and TRBJ2-5; 12 bases match TRBD2. The CDR3 consists of 15 residues. Per germline, CDR1 MNHNS and CDR2 SASEGT. V shed 2 bases, J shed 2 bases, and the junction held 0 bases outside the gene matches. CDR3 nucleotides: TGTGCCAGCAGTGAACTAGCGGGGGGGCAAGAGACCCAGTACTTC. Translated: CASSELAGGQETQYF.

This clone is a singleton in its sample. V is TRBV13 and J is TRBJ1-1; 7 bases match TRBD1. Per the germline V gene, CDR1 is PRHDT and CDR2 is FYEKMQ (reference sequence). CDR3 length: 13 amino acids. V gave up 5 bases and J gave up 9 bases; unmatched junction bases: 9. CDR3 sequence: CASSVRDRVKAFF. In DNA form, the CDR3 reads TGTGCCAGCAGCGTCCGGGACAGAGTTAAAGCTTTCTTT. The full variable domain, completed using reference TRBV13 and TRBJ1-1, is AAGVIQSPRHLIKEKRETATLKCYPIPRHDTVYWYQQGPGQDPQFLISFYEKMQSDKGSIPDRFSAQQFSDYHSELNMSSLELGDSALYFCASSVRDRVKAFFGQGTRLTVV.

In DNA form, the CDR3 reads TGTGCCAGTAGTATTACGAGGAGCCAACCAGAGACCCAGTACTTC. Translating it yields CASSITRSQPETQYF. V gene TRBV19 combines with J gene TRBJ2-5; D not certain. Looked up from germline, CDR1 is LNHDA and CDR2 is SQIVND (reference sequence). This CDR3 has 15 amino acids. Trimming shortened V by 3 bases and J by 4 bases, and 15 bases separated the two germline ends. The whole variable domain, filled in from reference TRBV19 and TRBJ2-5, reads DGGITQSPKYLFRKEGQNVTLSCEQNLNHDAMYWYRQDPGQGLRLIYYSQIVNDFQKGDIAEGYSVSREKKESFPLTVTSAQKNPTAFYLCASSITRSQPETQYFGPGTRLLVL.

The genes are TRBV9 and TRBJ1-6, with TRBD1 as a possible D gene (6 bases). Trimming took off 5 bases at V and 12 bases at J, with 12 bases between the two ends. The CDR3 is made up of 12 amino acids. Germline CDR1 reads SGDLS; CDR2 reads YYNGEE. CDR3: CASRDTTGPLHF. DNA for the CDR3: TGTGCCAGCAGGGATACGACAGGACCCCTCCACTTT.